Each of the 6 T cell receptor beta chains below was sequenced from the same sample in a study of cytomegalovirus exposure and HLA in healthy donors. The PCR employed 60 Vbeta primers together with 13 Jbeta primers. Only in-frame clones appear in the TCRdb table, and some are missing; sequencing was by immunoSEQ multiplex PCR. The data show approximately 180,000 clones, with 80% to 90% seen just once and just under 5% held by the top ten. The sample consisted of PBMCs. The receptors were sampled from a young woman in good health and CMV-seropositive.

CDR3 in DNA: TGCAGTGCTAGAGATTGGCTTGAAGCTTTCTTT. This sequence encodes CSARDWLEAFF. V usage is TRBV20-1 and J usage is TRBJ1-1, with unresolved D. V lost 0 bases and J 7 bases, leaving 6 bases between the germline ends. This CDR3 has 11 amino acids. Germline lookup yields CDR1 DFQATT and CDR2 SNEGSKA (reference sequence).

The chain uses TRBV6-6 and TRBJ2-3; 8 bases agree with TRBD2. The CDR3 covers 14 residues. The ends lost 8 bases at V and 1 base at J; junction bases unmatched: 5. Looked up from germline, CDR1 is MNHNY and CDR2 is SVGAGI (reference sequence). Here the CDR3 reads CASGGGRGTDTQYF. The DNA for the CDR3 is TGTGCCAGCGGCGGGGGGCGGGGCACAGATACGCAGTATTTT.

The V gene is TRBV21-1, the J gene TRBJ1-1; the DNA was not compared with TRBD1, the D call given in the table. TRBV21-1 is assigned pseudogene status. The CDR3 extends over 14 amino acids. The DNA of the CDR3 is TGTGCCAGCACCACTGACAGGGGGTCCACTGAAGCTTTCTTT. Residues: CASTTDRGSTEAFF.

The V call is TRBV13, the J call TRBJ2-7; TRBD1 agrees at 7 bases. CDR1 is PRHDT, CDR2 FYEKMQ, per germline (reference sequence). V lost 4 bases, J lost 3 bases, and 3 bases stayed unmatched. This CDR3 is 13 amino acids long. The CDR3 spells CASSSSGGYEQYF. CDR3 sequence (DNA): TGTGCCAGCAGCTCTTCAGGGGGCTACGAGCAGTACTTC. The full variable domain, completed using reference TRBV13 and TRBJ2-7, is AAGVIQSPRHLIKEKRETATLKCYPIPRHDTVYWYQQGPGQDPQFLISFYEKMQSDKGSIPDRFSAQQFSDYHSELNMSSLELGDSALYFCASSSSGGYEQYFGPGTRLTVT.

The rearrangement joins TRBV2 to TRBJ1-6; TRBD1 matches at 8 bases. Germline V gene lookup returns CDR1 SNHLY and CDR2 FYNNEI. The junction had 8 bases not matched to a gene; V was cut back by 6 bases and J by 4 bases. The CDR3 loop spans 16 amino acids. The chain's CDR3 is CASRRGGQAYNSPLHF. CDR3 nucleotide sequence: TGTGCCAGCAGACGCGGGGGACAGGCATATAATTCACCCCTCCACTTT.

This clone was detected a few times. V gene TRBV6-6 combines with J gene TRBJ2-7, with D hard to call. In germline, CDR1 is MNHNY, CDR2 SVGAGI (reference sequence). The CDR3 contains 12 residues. The ends were cut back, 2 bases at V and 7 bases at J, with 9 bases in the middle. CDR3: CASSYILEEQYF. The CDR3 nucleotides read TGTGCCAGCAGTTACATATTAGAAGAGCAGTACTTC.